The clone carrying this T cell receptor (beta chain) appeared a few times. Its antigen is unidentified. As to time point: pre-sensitization, week 0. Treatment given: therapeutic diphenylcyclopropenone sensitization with weekly scalp DPC. The donor pool consisted of alopecia patients aged 18 to 70 years, considered suitable for DPC. This record belongs to a study of human T cells and chemical hapten exposure. Whole-study findings and limits: PT1 expanded TCR counts correlated positively with patch test score.

Germline V gives CDR1 SNHLY, CDR2 FYNNEI. Trimming removed 10 bases from V and 0 bases from J, with 18 bases in between. The CDR3 spans 15 residues. TCRdb re-derived calls from the RACE reads in MiXCR, one entry per CDR3 protein. The sample gives about 98,000 distinct CDR3 sequences, 11% of which show up once; around 3.1% is in the top ten. The source was whole blood, collected in connection with sensitization to the hapten diphenylcyclopropenone (DPC). The chain has TRBV2 and TRBJ1-2; D is perhaps TRBD1 (5 bases). The origin of this receptor is a woman aged 60 to 75 with alopecia areata. Some clones in this sample may be carry-over from other donors' samples. The CDR3, as DNA: TGTGCCATGCAGACAGTCCCCCTAGCTAACTATGGCTACACCTTC. This gives the protein CAMQTVPLANYGYTF.